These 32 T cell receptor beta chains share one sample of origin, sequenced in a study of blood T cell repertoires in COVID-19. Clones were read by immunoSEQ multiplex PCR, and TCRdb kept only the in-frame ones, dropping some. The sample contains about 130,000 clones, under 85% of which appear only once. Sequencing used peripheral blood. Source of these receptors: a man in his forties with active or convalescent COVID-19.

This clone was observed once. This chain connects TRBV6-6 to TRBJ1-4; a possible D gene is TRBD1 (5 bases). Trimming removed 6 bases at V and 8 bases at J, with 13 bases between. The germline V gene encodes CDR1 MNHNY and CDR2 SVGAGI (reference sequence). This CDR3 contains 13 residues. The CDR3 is CASSDQGKEKLFF. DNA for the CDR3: TGTGCCAGCAGCGACCAGGGAAAGGAAAAACTGTTTTTT.

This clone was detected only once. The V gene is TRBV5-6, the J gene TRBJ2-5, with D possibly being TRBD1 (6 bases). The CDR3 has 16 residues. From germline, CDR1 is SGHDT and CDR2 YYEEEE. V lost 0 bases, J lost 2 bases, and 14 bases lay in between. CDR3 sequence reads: CASSLAFGTSQETQYF. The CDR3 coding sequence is TGTGCCAGCAGCTTGGCGTTCGGGACAAGTCAAGAGACCCAGTACTTC.

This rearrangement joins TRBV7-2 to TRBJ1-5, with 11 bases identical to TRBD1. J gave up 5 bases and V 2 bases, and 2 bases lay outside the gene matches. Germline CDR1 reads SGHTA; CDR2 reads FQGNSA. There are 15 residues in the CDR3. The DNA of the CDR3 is TGTGCCAGCAGCTTACGGACAGGGGGCGATCAGCCCCAGCATTTT. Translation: CASSLRTGGDQPQHF.

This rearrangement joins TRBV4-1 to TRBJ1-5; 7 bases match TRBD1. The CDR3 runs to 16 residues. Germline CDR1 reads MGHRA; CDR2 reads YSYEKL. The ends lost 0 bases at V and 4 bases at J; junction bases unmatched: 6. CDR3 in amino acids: CASSQEGTVGNQPQHF. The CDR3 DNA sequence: TGCGCCAGCAGCCAAGAAGGGACAGTAGGGAATCAGCCCCAGCATTTT.

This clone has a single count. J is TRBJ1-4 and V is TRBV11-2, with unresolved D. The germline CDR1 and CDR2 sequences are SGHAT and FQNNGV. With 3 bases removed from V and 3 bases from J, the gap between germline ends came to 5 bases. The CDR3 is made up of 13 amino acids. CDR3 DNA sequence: TGTGCCAGCAGCTTTATCCCTAATGAAAAACTGTTTTTT. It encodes CASSFIPNEKLFF. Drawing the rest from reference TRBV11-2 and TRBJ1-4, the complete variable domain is EAGVAQSPRYKIIEKRQSVAFWCNPISGHATLYWYQQILGQGPKLLIQFQNNGVVDDSQLPKDRFSAERLKGVDSTLKIQPAKLEDSAVYLCASSFIPNEKLFFGSGTQLSVL.

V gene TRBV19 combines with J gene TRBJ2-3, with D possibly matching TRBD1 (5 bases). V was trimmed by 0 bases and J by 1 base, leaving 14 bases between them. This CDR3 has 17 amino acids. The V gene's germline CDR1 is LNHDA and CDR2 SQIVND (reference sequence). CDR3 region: CASSIDIRVLGTDTQYF. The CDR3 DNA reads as TGTGCCAGTAGTATAGATATCAGGGTCTTGGGCACAGATACGCAGTATTTT.

CDR3 amino acids: CASSYTGQGHNSPLHF. Here the CDR3 DNA reads TGTGCCAGCAGTTACACCGGACAGGGGCATAATTCACCCCTCCACTTT. The genes are TRBV6-5 and TRBJ1-6, with 9 positions matching TRBD1. Germline assignment: CDR1 MNHEY and CDR2 SVGAGI. The CDR3 sequence is 16 residues long. The junction had 4 bases not matched to a gene; V was cut back by 2 bases and J by 5 bases.

CDR3 sequence (DNA): TGTGCCAGCAGCTTAGTAACGGGGACAAGCAATGAGCAGTTCTTC. Its translation: CASSLVTGTSNEQFF. This chain connects TRBV7-2 to TRBJ2-1; possible D gene TRBD1, 6 bases. CDR1 SGHTA and CDR2 FQGNSA come from the germline V gene. The germline V and J ends were trimmed by 1 base and 6 bases, with 13 bases remaining between them. The CDR3 consists of 15 residues.

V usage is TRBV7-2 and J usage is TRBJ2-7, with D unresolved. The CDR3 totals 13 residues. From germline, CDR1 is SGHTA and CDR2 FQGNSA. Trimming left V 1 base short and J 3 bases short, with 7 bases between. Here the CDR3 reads CASSLDTFYEQYF. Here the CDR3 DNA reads TGTGCCAGCAGCTTAGACACATTCTACGAGCAGTACTTC.

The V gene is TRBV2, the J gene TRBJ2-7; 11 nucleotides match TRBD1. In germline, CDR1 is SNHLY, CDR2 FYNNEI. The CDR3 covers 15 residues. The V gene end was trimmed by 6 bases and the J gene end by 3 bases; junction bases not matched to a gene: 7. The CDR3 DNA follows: TGTGCCAGCAGCCGGGGGACAGGGGGTATCTACGAGCAGTACTTC. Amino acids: CASSRGTGGIYEQYF.

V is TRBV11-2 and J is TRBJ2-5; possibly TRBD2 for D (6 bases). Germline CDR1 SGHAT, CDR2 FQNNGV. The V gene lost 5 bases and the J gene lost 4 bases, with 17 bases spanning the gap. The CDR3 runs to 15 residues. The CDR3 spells CASSRRAGGLETQYF. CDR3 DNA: TGTGCCAGCAGCCGGAGGGCCGGGGGATTAGAGACCCAGTACTTC.

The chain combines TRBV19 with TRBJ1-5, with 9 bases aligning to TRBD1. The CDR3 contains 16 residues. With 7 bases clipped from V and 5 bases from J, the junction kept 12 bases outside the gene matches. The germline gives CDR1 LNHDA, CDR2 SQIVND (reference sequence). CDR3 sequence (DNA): TGTGCCAGTACTCGTAGTGGGGACAGGGCGGATCAGCCCCAGCATTTT. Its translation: CASTRSGDRADQPQHF.

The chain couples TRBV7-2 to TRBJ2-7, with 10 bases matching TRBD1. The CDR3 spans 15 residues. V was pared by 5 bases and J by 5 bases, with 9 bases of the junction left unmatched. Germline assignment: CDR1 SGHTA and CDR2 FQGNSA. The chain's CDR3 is CASSVTGTGVHEQYF. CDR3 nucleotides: TGTGCCAGCAGCGTGACCGGGACAGGGGTCCACGAGCAGTACTTC.

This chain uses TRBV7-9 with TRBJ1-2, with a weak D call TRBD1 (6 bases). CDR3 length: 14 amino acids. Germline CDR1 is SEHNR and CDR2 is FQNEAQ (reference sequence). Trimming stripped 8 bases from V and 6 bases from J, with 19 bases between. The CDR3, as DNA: TGTGCCAGCGGCCACGGTGGGGGGGCGAATGGCTACACCTTC. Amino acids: CASGHGGGANGYTF.

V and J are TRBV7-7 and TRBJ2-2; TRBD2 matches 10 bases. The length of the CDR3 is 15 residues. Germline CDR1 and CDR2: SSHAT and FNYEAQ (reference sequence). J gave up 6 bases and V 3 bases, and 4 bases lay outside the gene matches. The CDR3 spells CASSFSSGGAGELFF. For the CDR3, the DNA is TGTGCCAGCAGCTTTTCGAGCGGGGGGGCCGGGGAGCTGTTTTTT.

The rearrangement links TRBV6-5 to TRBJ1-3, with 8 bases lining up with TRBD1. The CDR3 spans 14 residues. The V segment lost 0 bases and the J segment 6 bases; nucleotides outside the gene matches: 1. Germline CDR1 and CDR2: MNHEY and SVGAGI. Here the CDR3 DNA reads TGTGCCAGCAGTTACTCGACAGGGGAAAACACCATATATTTT. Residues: CASSYSTGENTIYF.

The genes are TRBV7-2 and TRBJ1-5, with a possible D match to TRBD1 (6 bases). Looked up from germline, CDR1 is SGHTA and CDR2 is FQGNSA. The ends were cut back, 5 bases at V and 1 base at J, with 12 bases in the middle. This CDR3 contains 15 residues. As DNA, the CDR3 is TGTGCCAGCAGCCTCCGCCAGGGGAGCAATCAGCCCCAGCATTTT. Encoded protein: CASSLRQGSNQPQHF.

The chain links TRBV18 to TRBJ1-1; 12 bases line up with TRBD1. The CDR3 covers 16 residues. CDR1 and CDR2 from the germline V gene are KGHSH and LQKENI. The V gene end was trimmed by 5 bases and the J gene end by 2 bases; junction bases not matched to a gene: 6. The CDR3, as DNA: TGTGCCAGCTCAACGGGGACAGGGGGCCTAAACACTGAAGCTTTCTTT. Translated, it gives CASSTGTGGLNTEAFF.

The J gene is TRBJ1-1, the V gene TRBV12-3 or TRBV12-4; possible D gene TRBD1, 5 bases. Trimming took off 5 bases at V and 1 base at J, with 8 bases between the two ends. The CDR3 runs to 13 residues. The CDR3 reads CASSAQENTEAFF. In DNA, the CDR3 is TGTGCCAGCAGTGCACAGGAGAACACTGAAGCTTTCTTT.

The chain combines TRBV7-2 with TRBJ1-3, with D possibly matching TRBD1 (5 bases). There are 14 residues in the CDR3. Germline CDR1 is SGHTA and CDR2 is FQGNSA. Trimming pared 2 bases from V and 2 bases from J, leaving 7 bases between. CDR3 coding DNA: TGTGCCAGCAGCTTACAGGGTCCTGGAAACACCATATATTTT. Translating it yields CASSLQGPGNTIYF.

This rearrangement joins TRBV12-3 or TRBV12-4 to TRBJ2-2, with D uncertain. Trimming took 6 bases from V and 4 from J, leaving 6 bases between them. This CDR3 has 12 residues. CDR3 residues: CASRYITGELFF. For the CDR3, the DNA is TGTGCCAGCAGATATATCACCGGGGAGCTGTTTTTT.

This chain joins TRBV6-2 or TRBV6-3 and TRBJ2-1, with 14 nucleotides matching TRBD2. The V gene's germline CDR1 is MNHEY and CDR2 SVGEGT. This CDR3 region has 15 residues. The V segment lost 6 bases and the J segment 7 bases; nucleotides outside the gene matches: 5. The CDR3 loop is CASSKTSGGGNEQFF. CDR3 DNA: TGTGCCAGCAGCAAGACTAGCGGGGGGGGAAATGAGCAGTTCTTC.

The CDR3 DNA is TGTGCCAGCAGTGCTAGCGGGGCGTACCAAGAGACCCAGTACTTC. Translation gives CASSASGAYQETQYF. The chain recombines TRBV2 with TRBJ2-5; 9 positions match TRBD2. The junction had 3 bases not matched to a gene; V was cut back by 4 bases and J by 0 bases. Germline lookup yields CDR1 SNHLY and CDR2 FYNNEI. The CDR3 covers 15 residues.

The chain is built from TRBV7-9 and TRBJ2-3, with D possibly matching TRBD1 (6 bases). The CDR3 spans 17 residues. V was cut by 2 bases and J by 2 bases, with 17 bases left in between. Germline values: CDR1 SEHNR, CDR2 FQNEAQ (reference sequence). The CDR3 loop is CASSLRARQEFTDTQYF. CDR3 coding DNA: TGTGCCAGCAGCTTAAGGGCCCGACAGGAGTTCACAGATACGCAGTATTTT.

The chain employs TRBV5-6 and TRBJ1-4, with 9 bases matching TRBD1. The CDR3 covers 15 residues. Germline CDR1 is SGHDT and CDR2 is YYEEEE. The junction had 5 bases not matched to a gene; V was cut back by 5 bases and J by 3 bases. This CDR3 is CASSRRQGANEKLFF. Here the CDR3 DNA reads TGTGCCAGCAGTCGTAGACAGGGGGCTAATGAAAAACTGTTTTTT.

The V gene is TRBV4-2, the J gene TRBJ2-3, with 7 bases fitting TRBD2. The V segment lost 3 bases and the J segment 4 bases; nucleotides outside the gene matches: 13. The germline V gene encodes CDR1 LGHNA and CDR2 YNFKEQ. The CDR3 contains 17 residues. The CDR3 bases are TGTGCCAGCAGCCACTCGGGAGGTCAACCCTTCGCAGATACGCAGTATTTT. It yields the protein CASSHSGGQPFADTQYF.

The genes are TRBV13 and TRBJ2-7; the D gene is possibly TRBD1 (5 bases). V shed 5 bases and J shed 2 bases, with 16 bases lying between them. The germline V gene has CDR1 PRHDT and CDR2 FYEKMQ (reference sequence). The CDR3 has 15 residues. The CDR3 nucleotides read TGTGCCAGCAGCCGAGACCACCTAGGGGCCTACGAGCAGTACTTC. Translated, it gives CASSRDHLGAYEQYF.

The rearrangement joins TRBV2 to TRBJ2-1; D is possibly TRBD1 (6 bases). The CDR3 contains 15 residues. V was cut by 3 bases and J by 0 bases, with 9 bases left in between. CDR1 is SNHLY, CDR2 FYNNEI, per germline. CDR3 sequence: CASSDQGSSYNEQFF. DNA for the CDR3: TGTGCCAGCAGTGATCAGGGGAGCTCCTACAATGAGCAGTTCTTC.

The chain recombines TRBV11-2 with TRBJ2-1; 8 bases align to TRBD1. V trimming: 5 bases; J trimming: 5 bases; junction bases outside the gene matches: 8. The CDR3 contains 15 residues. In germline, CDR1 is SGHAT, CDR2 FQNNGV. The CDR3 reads CASSPTGQADNEQFF. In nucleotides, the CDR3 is TGTGCCAGCAGCCCGACGGGACAGGCAGACAATGAGCAGTTCTTC.

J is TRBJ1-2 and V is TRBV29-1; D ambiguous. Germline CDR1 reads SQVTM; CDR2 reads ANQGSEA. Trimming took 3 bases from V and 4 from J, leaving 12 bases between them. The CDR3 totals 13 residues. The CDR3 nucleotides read TGCAGCGTTGAGGTTGAGGGCAGCTATGGCTACACCTTC. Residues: CSVEVEGSYGYTF.

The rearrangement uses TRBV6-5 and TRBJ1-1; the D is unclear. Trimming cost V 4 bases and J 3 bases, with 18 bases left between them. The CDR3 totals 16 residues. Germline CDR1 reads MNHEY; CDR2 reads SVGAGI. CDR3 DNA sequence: TGTGCCAGCAGTTCCGGGTCCCCGCACTACTACACTGAAGCTTTCTTT. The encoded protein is CASSSGSPHYYTEAFF.

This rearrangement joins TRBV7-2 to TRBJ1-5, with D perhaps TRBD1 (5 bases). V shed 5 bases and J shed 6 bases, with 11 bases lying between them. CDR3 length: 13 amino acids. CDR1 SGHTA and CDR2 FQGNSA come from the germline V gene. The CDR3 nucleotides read TGTGCCAGCAGCATAGGGGAGAGTCAGCCCCAGCATTTT. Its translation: CASSIGESQPQHF.